This is a list of T cell receptor beta chains from one sample in a study of T cells expressing NK-cell markers. TCRdb reprocessed the 5' RACE reads and keeps a single row for each CDR3 protein, giving no DNA. Its clone listing holds hundreds of thousands of distinct CDR3 sequences. The sample taken for sequencing was blood T cells: a sorted CD56 or NKG2C T cell subset, CD4+ or CD8+ T cells, or bulk PBMC T cells (not recorded which). The receptor source for this set is a woman aged 18-69 years in good health. CDR3s include the opening cysteine and the closing phenylalanine or tryptophan.

>TRBJ2-1|TRBV29-1
CSVEGTGTGINEQFF
>TRBJ2-3|TRBV20-1
CSAMGTDTQYF
>TRBJ2-7|TRBV7-2
CASSSGPDRATYEQYF
>TRBJ2-1|TRBV6-2/TRBV6-3
CASGSGLFYYNEQFF
>TRBJ1-5|TRBV24-1
CATSDHRVPQPQHF
>TRBJ2-3|TRBV11-3
CASSQRQGARTDTQYF
>TRBJ2-1|TRBV4-2
CASSQREANEQFF
>TRBJ1-2|TRBV4-3
CASSQGAGGLGYTF
>TRBJ1-2|TRBV30
CAWNRGANGYTF
>TRBJ2-1|TRBV20-1
CSARQGGGGQYNEQFF
>TRBJ1-1|TRBV5-4
CASSLLGRGNTEAFF
>TRBJ2-7|TRBV29-1
CSAGQGSHEQYF
>TRBJ2-3|TRBV12-5
CASAYQSDTQYF
>TRBJ1-6|TRBV11-2
CASSLDRAYNSPLHF
>TRBJ1-2|TRBV7-2
CASSQQGQGLGGYTF
>TRBJ2-1|TRBV12-3/TRBV12-4
CASSPGRSYNEQFF
>TRBJ2-1|TRBV12-5
CASGLEGGWDEQFF
>TRBJ2-2|TRBV12-3/TRBV12-4
CASSFGEFNTGELFF
>TRBJ2-2|TRBV4-1
CASSQEQGRNGELFF
>TRBJ2-3|TRBV11-2
CASSLGPQRGAPDTQYF
>TRBJ2-6|TRBV9
CASSGGSMVSGANVLTF
>TRBJ2-7|TRBV7-2
CASSRQPGGVRGEQYF
>TRBJ1-5|TRBV9
CASSSGLDQPQHF
>TRBJ1-2|TRBV7-2
CASSSRPEVYGYTF
>TRBJ2-6|TRBV12-3/TRBV12-4
CASYAGTGGLAGANVLTF
>TRBJ2-3|TRBV30
CAYGGDRELDTQYF
>TRBJ2-3|TRBV7-9
CASSLAGSGLSTQYF
>TRBJ2-5|TRBV7-9
CASSALQGALQETQYF
>TRBJ2-2|TRBV3-1
CASSGWGAWDTGELFF